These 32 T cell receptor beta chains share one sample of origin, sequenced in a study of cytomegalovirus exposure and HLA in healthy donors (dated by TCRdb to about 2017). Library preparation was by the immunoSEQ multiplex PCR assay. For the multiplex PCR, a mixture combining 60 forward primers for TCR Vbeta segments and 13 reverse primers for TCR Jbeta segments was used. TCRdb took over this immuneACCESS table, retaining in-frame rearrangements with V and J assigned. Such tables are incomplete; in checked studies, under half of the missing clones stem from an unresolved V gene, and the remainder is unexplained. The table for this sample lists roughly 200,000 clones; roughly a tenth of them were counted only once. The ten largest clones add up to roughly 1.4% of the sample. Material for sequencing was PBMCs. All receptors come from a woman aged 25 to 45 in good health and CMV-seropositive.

The CDR3 sequence is CASSPTGPGSYNEQFF. The CDR3 DNA sequence: TGTGCCAGCAGCCCGACAGGGCCCGGCTCCTACAATGAGCAGTTCTTC. The V call is TRBV7-6, the J call TRBJ2-1; 7 nucleotides line up with TRBD1. Germline V gives CDR1 SGHVS, CDR2 FNYEAQ. CDR3 length: 16 residues. The trim removed 5 bases at V and 0 bases at J, leaving 7 bases unmatched.

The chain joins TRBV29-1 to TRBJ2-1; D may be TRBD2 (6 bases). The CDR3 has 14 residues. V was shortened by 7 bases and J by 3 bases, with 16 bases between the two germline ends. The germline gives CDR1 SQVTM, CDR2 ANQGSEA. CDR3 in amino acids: CSAERTTDYNEQFF. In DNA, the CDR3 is TGCAGCGCCGAACGGACTACCGACTACAATGAGCAGTTCTTC.

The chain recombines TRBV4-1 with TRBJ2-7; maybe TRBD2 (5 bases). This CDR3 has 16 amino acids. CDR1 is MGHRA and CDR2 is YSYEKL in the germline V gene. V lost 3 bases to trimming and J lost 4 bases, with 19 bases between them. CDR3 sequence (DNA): TGCGCCAGCAGCCAGCTTCTAGCAACTAATGGGTACGAGCAGTACTTC. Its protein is CASSQLLATNGYEQYF.

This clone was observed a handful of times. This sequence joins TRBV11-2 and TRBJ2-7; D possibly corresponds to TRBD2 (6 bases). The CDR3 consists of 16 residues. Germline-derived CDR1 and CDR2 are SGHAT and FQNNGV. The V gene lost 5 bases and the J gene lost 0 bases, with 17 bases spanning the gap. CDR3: CASSALTSPSSYEQYF. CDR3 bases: TGTGCCAGCAGCGCTCTAACTAGCCCCAGCTCCTACGAGCAGTACTTC.

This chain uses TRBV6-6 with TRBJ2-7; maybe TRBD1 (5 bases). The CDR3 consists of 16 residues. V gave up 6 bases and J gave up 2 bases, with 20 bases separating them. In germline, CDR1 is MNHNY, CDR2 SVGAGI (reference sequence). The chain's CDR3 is CASRHGLNEGAYEQYF. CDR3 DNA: TGTGCCAGCAGACACGGGCTTAACGAAGGGGCCTACGAGCAGTACTTC.

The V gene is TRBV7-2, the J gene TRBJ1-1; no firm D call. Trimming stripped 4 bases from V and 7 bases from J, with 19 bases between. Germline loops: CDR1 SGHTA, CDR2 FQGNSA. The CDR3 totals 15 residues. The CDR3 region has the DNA TGTGCCAGCAGCTCCGCGGGAGCCTACAAAGTTGAAGCTTTCTTT. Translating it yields CASSSAGAYKVEAFF.

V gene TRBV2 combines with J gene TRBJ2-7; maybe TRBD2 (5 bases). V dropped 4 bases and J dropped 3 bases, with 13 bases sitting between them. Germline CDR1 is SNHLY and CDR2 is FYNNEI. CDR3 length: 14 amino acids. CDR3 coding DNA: TGTGCCAGCAGTGCCGGGGATCCAGTCTACGAGCAGTACTTC. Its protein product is CASSAGDPVYEQYF.

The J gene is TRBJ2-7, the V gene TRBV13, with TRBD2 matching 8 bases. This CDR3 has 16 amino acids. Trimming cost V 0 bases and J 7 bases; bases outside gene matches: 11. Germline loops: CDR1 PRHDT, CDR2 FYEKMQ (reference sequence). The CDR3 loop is CASSLGSFSGTEEQYF. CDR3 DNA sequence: TGTGCCAGCAGCTTAGGCTCTTTTAGCGGGACGGAAGAGCAGTACTTC.

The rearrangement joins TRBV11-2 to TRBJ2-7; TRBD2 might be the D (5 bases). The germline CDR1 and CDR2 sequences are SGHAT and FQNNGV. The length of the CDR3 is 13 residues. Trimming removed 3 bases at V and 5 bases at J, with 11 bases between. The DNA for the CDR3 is TGTGCCAGCAGCTTGAGGGTTAAGGACGAGCAGTACTTC. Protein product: CASSLRVKDEQYF. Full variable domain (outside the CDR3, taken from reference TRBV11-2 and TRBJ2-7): EAGVAQSPRYKIIEKRQSVAFWCNPISGHATLYWYQQILGQGPKLLIQFQNNGVVDDSQLPKDRFSAERLKGVDSTLKIQPAKLEDSAVYLCASSLRVKDEQYFGPGTRLTVT.

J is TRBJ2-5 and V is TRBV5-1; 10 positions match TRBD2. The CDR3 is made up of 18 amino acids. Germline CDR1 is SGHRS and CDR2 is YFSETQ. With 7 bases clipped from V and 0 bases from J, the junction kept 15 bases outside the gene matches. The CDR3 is CASQRQPGTSAYQETQYF. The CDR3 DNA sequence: TGCGCCAGCCAAAGACAGCCCGGGACTAGCGCGTACCAAGAGACCCAGTACTTC.

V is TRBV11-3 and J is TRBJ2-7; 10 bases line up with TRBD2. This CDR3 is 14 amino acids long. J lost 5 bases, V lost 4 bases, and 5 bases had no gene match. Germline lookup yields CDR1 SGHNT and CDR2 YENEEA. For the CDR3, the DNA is TGTGCCAGCAGCTCTATAGCGGGAGGAGACGAGCAGTACTTC. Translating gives CASSSIAGGDEQYF.

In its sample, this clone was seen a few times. CDR3 DNA sequence: TGCGCCAGCAGTGACTCCGTGGGGGGTGAAAAACTGTTTTTT. Its translation: CASSDSVGGEKLFF. The chain couples TRBV10-2 to TRBJ1-4; D perhaps matches TRBD1 (5 bases). V dropped 3 bases and J dropped 7 bases, with 12 bases sitting between them. The CDR3 totals 14 residues. The germline V gene has CDR1 WSHSY and CDR2 SAAADI.

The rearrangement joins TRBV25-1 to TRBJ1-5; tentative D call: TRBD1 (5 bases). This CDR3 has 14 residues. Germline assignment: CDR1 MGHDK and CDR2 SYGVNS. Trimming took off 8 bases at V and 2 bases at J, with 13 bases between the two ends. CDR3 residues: CASGVGGGNQPQHF. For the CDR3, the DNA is TGTGCCAGCGGGGTGGGGGGTGGCAATCAGCCCCAGCATTTT. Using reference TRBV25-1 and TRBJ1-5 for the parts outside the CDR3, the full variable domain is EADIYQTPRYLVIGTGKKITLECSQTMGHDKMYWYQQDPGMELHLIHYSYGVNSTEKGDLSSESTVSRIRTEHFPLTLESARPSHTSQYLCASGVGGGNQPQHFGDGTRLSIL.

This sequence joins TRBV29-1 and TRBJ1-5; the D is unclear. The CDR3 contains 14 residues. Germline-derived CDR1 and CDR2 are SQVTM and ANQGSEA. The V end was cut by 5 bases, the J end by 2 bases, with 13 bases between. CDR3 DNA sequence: TGCAGCGTTTCCACTTATGGTGGCAATCAGCCCCAGCATTTT. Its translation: CSVSTYGGNQPQHF. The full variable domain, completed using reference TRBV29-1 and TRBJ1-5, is SAVISQKPSRDICQRGTSLTIQCQVDSQVTMMFWYRQQPGQSLTLIATANQGSEATYESGFVIDKFPISRPNLTFSTLTVSNMSPEDSSIYLCSVSTYGGNQPQHFGDGTRLSIL.

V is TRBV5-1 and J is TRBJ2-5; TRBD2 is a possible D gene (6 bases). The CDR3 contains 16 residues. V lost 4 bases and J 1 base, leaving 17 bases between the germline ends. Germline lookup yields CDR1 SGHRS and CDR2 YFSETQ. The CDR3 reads CASSRGLGSSQETQYF. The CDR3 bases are TGCGCCAGCAGCCGCGGCCTCGGGAGTTCCCAAGAGACCCAGTACTTC.

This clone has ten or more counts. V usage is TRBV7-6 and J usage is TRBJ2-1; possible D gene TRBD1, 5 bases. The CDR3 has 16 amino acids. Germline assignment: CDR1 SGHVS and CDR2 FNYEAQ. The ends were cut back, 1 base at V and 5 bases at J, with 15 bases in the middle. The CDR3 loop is CASSLVLGVRNNEQFF. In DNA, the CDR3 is TGTGCCAGCAGCTTAGTCTTAGGGGTTCGGAACAATGAGCAGTTCTTC. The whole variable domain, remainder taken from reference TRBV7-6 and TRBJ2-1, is GAGVSQSPRYKVTKRGQDVALRCDPISGHVSLYWYRQALGQGPEFLTYFNYEAQQDKSGLPNDRFSAERPEGSISTLTIQRTEQRDSAMYRCASSLVLGVRNNEQFFGPGTRLTVL.

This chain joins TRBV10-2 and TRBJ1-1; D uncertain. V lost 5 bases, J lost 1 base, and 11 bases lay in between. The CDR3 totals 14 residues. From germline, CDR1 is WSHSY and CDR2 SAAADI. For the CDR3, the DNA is TGCGCCAGCAGTTCGGATAGAGGGAACACTGAAGCTTTCTTT. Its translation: CASSSDRGNTEAFF.

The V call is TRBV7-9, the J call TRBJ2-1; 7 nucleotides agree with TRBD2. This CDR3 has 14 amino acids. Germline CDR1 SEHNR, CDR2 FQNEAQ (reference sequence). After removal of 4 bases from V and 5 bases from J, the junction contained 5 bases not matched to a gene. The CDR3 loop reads CASSSGTIHNEQFF. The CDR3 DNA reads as TGTGCCAGCAGCTCAGGGACTATACACAATGAGCAGTTCTTC.

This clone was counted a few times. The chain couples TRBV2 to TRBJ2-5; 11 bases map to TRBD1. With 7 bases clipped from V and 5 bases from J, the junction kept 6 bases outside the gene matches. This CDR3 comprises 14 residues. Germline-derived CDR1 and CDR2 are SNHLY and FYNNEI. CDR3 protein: CASIRTGGWETQYF. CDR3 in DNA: TGTGCCAGCATTCGGACAGGGGGCTGGGAGACCCAGTACTTC. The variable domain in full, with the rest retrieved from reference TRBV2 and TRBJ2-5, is EPEVTQTPSHQVTQMGQEVILRCVPISNHLYFYWYRQILGQKVEFLVSFYNNEISEKSEIFDDQFSVERPDGSNFTLKIRSTKLEDSAMYFCASIRTGGWETQYFGPGTRLLVL.

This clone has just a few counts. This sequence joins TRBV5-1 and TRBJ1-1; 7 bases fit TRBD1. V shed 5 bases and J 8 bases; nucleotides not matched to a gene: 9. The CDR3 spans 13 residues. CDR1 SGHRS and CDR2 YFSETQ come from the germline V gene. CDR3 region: CASRQKGALEAFF. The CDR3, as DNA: TGCGCCAGCAGACAAAAGGGGGCCCTCGAAGCTTTCTTT.

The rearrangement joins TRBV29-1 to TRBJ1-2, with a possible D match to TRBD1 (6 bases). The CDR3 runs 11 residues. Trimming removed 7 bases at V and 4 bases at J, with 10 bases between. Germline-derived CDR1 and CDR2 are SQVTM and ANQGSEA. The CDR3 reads CSARGGYGYTF. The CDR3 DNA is TGCAGCGCCCGAGGGGGCTATGGCTACACCTTC.

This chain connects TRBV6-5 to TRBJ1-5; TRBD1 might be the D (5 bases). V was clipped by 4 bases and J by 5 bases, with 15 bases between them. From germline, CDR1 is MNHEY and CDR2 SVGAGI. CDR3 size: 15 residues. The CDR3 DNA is TGTGCCAGCAGTTTAAGCTTCGCGGGGCATCAGCCCCAGCATTTT. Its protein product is CASSLSFAGHQPQHF.

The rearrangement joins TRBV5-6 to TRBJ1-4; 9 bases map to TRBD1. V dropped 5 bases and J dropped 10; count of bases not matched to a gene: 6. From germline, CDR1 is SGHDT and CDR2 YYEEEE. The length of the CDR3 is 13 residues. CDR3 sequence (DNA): TGTGCCAGCAGTTACGACAGGGGGAGAAAACTGTTTTTT. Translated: CASSYDRGRKLFF.

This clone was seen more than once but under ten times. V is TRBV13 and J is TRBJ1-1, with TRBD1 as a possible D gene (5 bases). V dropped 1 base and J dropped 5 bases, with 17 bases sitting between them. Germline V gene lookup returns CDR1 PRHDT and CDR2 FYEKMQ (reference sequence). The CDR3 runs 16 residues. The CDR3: CASSLVGGISGTEAFF. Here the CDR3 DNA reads TGTGCCAGCAGCTTAGTAGGCGGAATCTCAGGGACTGAAGCTTTCTTT.

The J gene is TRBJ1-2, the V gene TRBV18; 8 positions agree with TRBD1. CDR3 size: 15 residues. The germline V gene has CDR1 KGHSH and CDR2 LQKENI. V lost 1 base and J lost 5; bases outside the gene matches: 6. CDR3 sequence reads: CASSPRPGGAYGYTF. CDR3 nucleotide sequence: TGTGCCAGCTCACCACGGCCAGGGGGCGCATATGGCTACACCTTC.

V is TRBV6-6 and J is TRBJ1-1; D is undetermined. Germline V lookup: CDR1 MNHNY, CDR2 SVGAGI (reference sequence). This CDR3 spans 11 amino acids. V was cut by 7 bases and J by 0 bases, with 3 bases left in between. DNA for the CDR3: TGTGCCAGCACAGTGAACACTGAAGCTTTCTTT. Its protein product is CASTVNTEAFF.

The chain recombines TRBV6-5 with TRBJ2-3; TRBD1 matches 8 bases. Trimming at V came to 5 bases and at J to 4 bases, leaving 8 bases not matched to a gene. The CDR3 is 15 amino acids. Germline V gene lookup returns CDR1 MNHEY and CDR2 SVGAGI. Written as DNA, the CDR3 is TGTGCCAGCAGTGGAACCAGGGGGCTCCCAGATACGCAGTATTTT. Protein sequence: CASSGTRGLPDTQYF.

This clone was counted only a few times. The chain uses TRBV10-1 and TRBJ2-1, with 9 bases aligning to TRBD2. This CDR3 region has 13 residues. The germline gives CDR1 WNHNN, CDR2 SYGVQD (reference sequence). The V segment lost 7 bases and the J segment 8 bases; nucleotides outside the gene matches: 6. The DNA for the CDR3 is TGCGCCAGCACCGGGACTAGCAACCATGAGCAGTTCTTC. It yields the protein CASTGTSNHEQFF.

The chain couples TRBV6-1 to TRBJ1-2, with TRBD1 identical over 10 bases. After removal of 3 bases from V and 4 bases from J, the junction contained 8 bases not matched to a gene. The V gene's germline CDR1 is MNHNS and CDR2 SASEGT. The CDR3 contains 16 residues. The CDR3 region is CASSDPGQGSLYGYTF. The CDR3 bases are TGTGCCAGCAGTGACCCGGGACAGGGGAGCCTCTATGGCTACACCTTC.

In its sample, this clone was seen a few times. The CDR3 DNA reads as TGTGCCAGCTCACCAGGGACTAGCGGGAGTTACAATGAGCAGTTCTTC. This translates into CASSPGTSGSYNEQFF. The chain is built from TRBV18 and TRBJ2-1; TRBD2 aligns across 14 bases. Germline V gene lookup returns CDR1 KGHSH and CDR2 LQKENI. V was pared by 2 bases and J by 4 bases, with 1 base of the junction left unmatched. The CDR3 loop spans 16 amino acids. The complete variable domain, with remaining parts taken from reference TRBV18 and TRBJ2-1, reads NAGVMQNPRHLVRRRGQEARLRCSPMKGHSHVYWYRQLPEEGLKFMVYLQKENIIDESGMPKERFSAEFPKEGPSILRIQQVVRGDSAAYFCASSPGTSGSYNEQFFGPGTRLTVL.

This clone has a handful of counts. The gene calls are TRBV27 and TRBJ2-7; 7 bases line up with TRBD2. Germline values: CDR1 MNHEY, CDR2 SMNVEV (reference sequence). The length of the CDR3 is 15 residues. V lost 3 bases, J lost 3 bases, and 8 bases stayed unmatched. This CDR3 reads CASSFLPGGVYEQYF. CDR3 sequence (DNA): TGTGCCAGCAGTTTTCTACCGGGAGGAGTCTACGAGCAGTACTTC.

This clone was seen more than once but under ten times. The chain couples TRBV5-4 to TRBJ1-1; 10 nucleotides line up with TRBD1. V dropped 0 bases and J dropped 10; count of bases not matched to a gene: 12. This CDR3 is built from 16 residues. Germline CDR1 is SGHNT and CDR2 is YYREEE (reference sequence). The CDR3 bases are TGTGCCAGCAGCTTGGCATCTGAGGGACAGGGGAGTCGAGCTTTCTTT. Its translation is CASSLASEGQGSRAFF.